A single T cell receptor beta chain is shown here with its context. This entry belongs to a study of blood T cell repertoires in COVID-19. Study details: Samples of COVID-19 (acute and convalescent) were obtained from the United States, Italy and Spain. Nucleic acid was either cDNA or gDNA, and it came from T cells, B-cell-depleted T cells, or PBMCs.

From germline, CDR1 is MDHEN and CDR2 SYDVKM. The CDR3 runs to 17 residues. V lost 6 bases to trimming and J lost 0 bases, with 15 bases between them. Original handling: Amplification from reference gene primers served as the basis for estimated nucleated cell counts. Data came from immunoSEQ multiplex PCR; TCRdb stores just in-frame clones and leaves some out. V and J calls and clone size come straight from that table; D and trimming were deduced from the DNA. The top ten hold around 5.4% of the sample, which has approximately 210,000 clones, around 80% seen once. Sequenced: peripheral blood. The receptor was isolated from a human donor in a cohort sampled during active COVID-19. This rearrangement joins TRBV28 to TRBJ2-6, with D perhaps matching TRBD1 (7 bases). The CDR3: CASSGGQPLSGANVLTF. The CDR3 region has the DNA TGTGCCAGCAGCGGGGGACAGCCCCTCTCTGGGGCCAACGTCCTGACTTTC. Using reference TRBV28 and TRBJ2-6 for the parts outside the CDR3, the full variable domain is DVKVTQSSRYLVKRTGEKVFLECVQDMDHENMFWYRQDPGLGLRLIYFSYDVKMKEKGDIPEGYSVSREKKERFSLILESASTNQTSMYLCASSGGQPLSGANVLTFGAGSRLTVL.